This is a list of T cell receptor beta chains from one sample in a study of PD-1 blockade in classical Hodgkin lymphoma. Only in-frame clones appear in the TCRdb table, and some are missing; sequencing was by immunoSEQ multiplex PCR. The sample contains around 13,000 clones, more than 60% of which appear only once. The input for sequencing was CD8+ T cells from blood, taken at baseline. The receptor source for this set is a human donor with classical Hodgkin lymphoma. Both conserved end residues are part of each CDR3. A D gene is named only where the DNA matches it firmly. A clone size is listed for some rows: how often the clone was seen (once, few, many), or a class if it is expanded.

-	TRBV18	-	TRBJ1-4	TGTGCCAGCTCACCCCCACCTGGGACACCAACTAATGAAAAACTGTTTTTT	CASSPPPGTPTNEKLFF
-	TRBV6-6	-	TRBJ2-7	TGTGCCAGCAGCCTCCGGGACAATACCTACGAGCAGTACTTC	CASSLRDNTYEQYF
-	TRBV6-5	-	TRBJ1-2	TGTGCCAGCAGTTACTCGATACAGGCGATGGCGGGCTACACCTTC	CASSYSIQAMAGYTF
-	TRBV4-1	TRBD1	TRBJ2-1	TGCGCCAGCAGCCAAGGGGGGCCCGGGACAGATTCCTACAATGAGCAGTTCTTC	CASSQGGPGTDSYNEQFF
once	TRBV30	-	TRBJ2-3	TGTGCCTGGAGTTCCTACCGCGCAGATACGCAGTATTTT	CAWSSYRADTQYF
few	TRBV7-9	-	TRBJ1-1	TGTGCCAGCAGCTTTCAGGGTGGTACTGAAGCTTTCTTT	CASSFQGGTEAFF
-	TRBV19	TRBD1	TRBJ2-1	TGTGCCAGTAGTATAGATGGGGACAGCTACAATGAGCAGTTCTTC	CASSIDGDSYNEQFF
-	TRBV4-2	TRBD1	TRBJ2-2	TGTGCCAGCAGCCTTGTGAACACAGGGGGCACCGGGGAGCTGTTTTTT	CASSLVNTGGTGELFF
-	TRBV27	-	TRBJ1-6	TGTGCCAGCAGTTGGTCAACTAATTCACCCCTCCACTTT	CASSWSTNSPLHF
-	TRBV19	-	TRBJ2-2	TGTGCCAGTAGTATAATCGGGTTCGGGGAGCTGTTTTTT	CASSIIGFGELFF
-	TRBV6-4	-	TRBJ2-2	TGTGCCAGCAGTGACTCGTATAATGCCGGGGAGCTGTTTTTT	CASSDSYNAGELFF
-	TRBV7-6	-	TRBJ2-5	TGTGCCAGCAGCTTTTCGACGGGGGAGACCCAGTACTTC	CASSFSTGETQYF
-	TRBV7-6	-	TRBJ1-5	TGTGCCAGCAGCTCGAGCTCATACCAGCCCCAGCATTTT	CASSSSSYQPQHF
once	TRBV7-9	-	TRBJ2-7	TGTGCCAGCAGCCTGGAGGGGGACGGTGATCCCGAGCAGTACTTC	CASSLEGDGDPEQYF
once	TRBV6-1	-	TRBJ1-5	TGTGCCAGCAGTGAACTCCTTCGCGGGGGATCGGATCAGCCCCAGCATTTT	CASSELLRGGSDQPQHF
-	TRBV7-9	-	TRBJ2-7	TGTGCCAGCAGCACAGGGCCCTACGAGCAGTACTTC	CASSTGPYEQYF
-	TRBV7-9	TRBD1	TRBJ1-4	TGTGCCAGCAGCGGGACAGGGGGTGAAAAACTGTTTTTT	CASSGTGGEKLFF
-	TRBV7-8	-	TRBJ1-5	TGTGCCAGCAGCTTAGTGGGGTACCAGCCCCAGCATTTT	CASSLVGYQPQHF
-	TRBV10-3	TRBD2	TRBJ2-2	TGTGCCATCAGTGAGTCAGCGGGGGGGCGGACCGGGGAGCTGTTTTTT	CAISESAGGRTGELFF
few	TRBV7-2	-	TRBJ1-1	TGTGCCAGCAGCCACCTACAGGGCATGAACACTGAAGCTTTCTTT	CASSHLQGMNTEAFF
few	TRBV4-1	-	TRBJ1-2	TGCGCCAGCAGCCAAGGGGCAGGGGACGGCTACACCTTC	CASSQGAGDGYTF
-	TRBV6-1	-	TRBJ1-2	TGTGCCAGCAGTGGTCCGGTTGATGGCTACACCTTC	CASSGPVDGYTF
-	TRBV4-1	TRBD1	TRBJ1-1	TGCGCCAGCAGCCAAGAGACAGGGTACGGTGAAGCTTTCTTT	CASSQETGYGEAFF
-	TRBV11-2	-	TRBJ2-7	TGTGCCAGCAGCTTAGATCTTGGCAGGGCCTACGAGCAGTACTTC	CASSLDLGRAYEQYF
-	TRBV11-2	TRBD2	TRBJ2-1	TGTGCCAGCAGCTCCCCCCGGACTAGCGGGGTAGGATCCTACAATGAGCAGTTCTTC	CASSSPRTSGVGSYNEQFF
-	TRBV6-5	TRBD1	TRBJ2-7	TGTGCCAGCAGTTACAACAGGGGGCAGAACGAGCAGTACTTC	CASSYNRGQNEQYF
-	TRBV18	-	TRBJ1-1	TGTGCCAGCTCACCACCGCCTTACATGAACACTGAAGCTTTCTTT	CASSPPPYMNTEAFF
-	TRBV2	-	TRBJ2-5	TGTGCCAGCAGTGAAATCCGTGGGCCAGAGACCCAGTACTTC	CASSEIRGPETQYF
-	TRBV7-9	-	TRBJ2-7	TGTGCCAGCAGCACAACAGGGTTAACTGGCGAGCAGTACTTC	CASSTTGLTGEQYF
few	TRBV7-9	-	TRBJ2-7	TGTGCCAGCAGCTTTGGGGCCTCCTACGAGCAGTACTTC	CASSFGASYEQYF
-	TRBV7-8	TRBD1	TRBJ1-6	TGTGCCAGCAGCCCCGGGACAGGGAATAATTCACCCCTCCACTTT	CASSPGTGNNSPLHF
-	TRBV16	TRBD1	TRBJ2-7	TGTGCCAGCACCACGGGACAGGGCGACGAGCAGTACTTC	CASTTGQGDEQYF
-	TRBV27	-	TRBJ1-2	TGTGCCAGCAGTCCGTACCCCCAGGGGTATGGCTACACCTTC	CASSPYPQGYGYTF
-	TRBV13	TRBD2	TRBJ2-5	TGTGCCAGCAGCTACCGGACTAGCGGGGAGCAAGAGACCCAGTACTTC	CASSYRTSGEQETQYF
-	TRBV28	TRBD2	TRBJ2-7	TGTGCCAGCAGTCTAGTGGCGGGGGGGGCGGACGAGCAGTACTTC	CASSLVAGGADEQYF
once	TRBV11-1	-	TRBJ1-5	TGTGCCAGCAGCCTGGGGGCGACGAATAGCAATCAGCCCCAGCATTTT	CASSLGATNSNQPQHF
-	TRBV28	-	TRBJ1-1	TGTGCCAGCAGAGTCTTAGGATTGACTGAAGCTTTCTTT	CASRVLGLTEAFF
-	TRBV28	-	TRBJ1-1	TGTGCCAGCAGTTTAATCCTGAACACTGAAGCTTTCTTT	CASSLILNTEAFF
-	TRBV10-1	-	TRBJ1-1	TGCGCCAGCAGTGAAGCGGGCAGGGGAAACACTGAAGCTTTCTTT	CASSEAGRGNTEAFF
-	TRBV27	-	TRBJ1-6	TGTGCCAGCAGTTCTCAGGTGGGGGAGGCGGATAATTCACCCCTCCACTTT	CASSSQVGEADNSPLHF
once	TRBV27	-	TRBJ2-7	TGTGCCAGCAGTTTTCGGGGGCAATCCGAGCAGTACTTC	CASSFRGQSEQYF
-	TRBV9	-	TRBJ2-5	TGTGCCAGCACCACAGAGGAGGCGCAGGAGACCCAGTACTTC	CASTTEEAQETQYF
-	TRBV5-6	TRBD1	TRBJ1-1	TGTGCCAGCAGCTCGACGAAATCGACAGGGCCGAACACTGAAGCTTTCTTT	CASSSTKSTGPNTEAFF
-	TRBV7-8	-	TRBJ2-3	TGTGCCAGCAGCATTTCAGATACGCAGTATTTT	CASSISDTQYF
-	TRBV6-1	-	TRBJ2-7	TGTGCCAGCAGTGGGGCCCAGGACGGCTCCTACGAGCAGTACTTC	CASSGAQDGSYEQYF
-	TRBV15	-	TRBJ2-7	TGTGCCACCAGCACCTCCGGCTACGAGCAGTACTTC	CATSTSGYEQYF
-	TRBV7-6	-	TRBJ2-5	TGTGCCAGCAGCCGTCCGGGACGAGGGATTGGAGAGACCCAGTACTTC	CASSRPGRGIGETQYF
-	TRBV5-6	TRBD2	TRBJ2-2	TGTGCCAGCGAGTCAGGAGCGGGGGGGCCGAGCACCGGGGAGCTGTTTTTT	CASESGAGGPSTGELFF
-	TRBV5-6	TRBD1	TRBJ2-7	TGTGCCAGCAGCCGCGATCTCGGGACAGGAGCCTACGAGCAGTACTTC	CASSRDLGTGAYEQYF
-	TRBV30	-	TRBJ2-7	TGTGCCTGGAGTCTTAAACTTTCTCTCACGCCCTACGAGCAGTACTTC	CAWSLKLSLTPYEQYF
-	TRBV7-7	-	TRBJ2-5	TGTGCCAGCAGCTTAGGGTCCCCTTCGGTTGGGGAGACCCAGTACTTC	CASSLGSPSVGETQYF
-	TRBV4-2	-	TRBJ2-7	TGTGCCAGCAGCCAAGTTACCGGAGACTCCTACGAGCAGTACTTC	CASSQVTGDSYEQYF
-	TRBV28	-	TRBJ2-3	TGTGCCAGCAGTTTTTCCCGACAGGGCACAGATACGCAGTATTTT	CASSFSRQGTDTQYF
large	TRBV4-1	-	TRBJ2-7	TGCGCCAGCAGCCAAGATACAGTCCCCTACCAGCAGTACTTC	CASSQDTVPYQQYF
-	TRBV4-1	-	TRBJ1-2	TGCGCCAGCAGCCAAGATGAAGGGATGAACTATGGCTACACCTTC	CASSQDEGMNYGYTF
-	TRBV15	-	TRBJ2-3	TGTGCCACCAGTCGAGATGTAGGCAGGGGCTCAGATACGCAGTATTTT	CATSRDVGRGSDTQYF
-	TRBV25-1	-	TRBJ1-5	TGTGCCAGCAGTCCCCCTTCTCAGCGGCAGCCCCAGCATTTT	CASSPPSQRQPQHF